The sequence of this T cell receptor (beta chain) was determined in a study of cytomegalovirus exposure and HLA in healthy donors (dated by TCRdb to 2016 to 2017). Background on the whole study: An earlier analysis of some 600 of the donors reported about 260 Gb of sequence data and 117 million unique TCR beta sequences obtained from roughly 180 million T cells. An early release that covered approximately 600 HLA-typed donors contained approximately 300 gigabases of sequencing data and 85 million to 100 million unique TCR sequences. Both class I and class II loci were covered by HLA typing, at four-digit resolution. Donor age, sex, ethnicity and CMV serostatus were compiled alongside the repertoire data. Besides the first cohort of about 730 subjects, a separate validation cohort made up of 95 to 150 different subjects was used. Among approximately 370 genotyped donors of the cohort, an average of approximately 220,000 unique TCR beta nucleotide sequences was sequenced per donor, of which about 19% were non-productive. A later genetic analysis used genome-wide SNP genotypes for about 55% of the 666 donors, treating that subset as a discovery cohort. To predict cytomegalovirus infection status, the study combined high-throughput TCR immunosequencing, statistical association of individual TCRs with disease status, and machine learning. The aim of the study was to test whether cataloging public T cell receptors could identify signatures of past pathogen exposure. Among the roughly 400 genotyped donors, under 90% belonged to the genetic ancestry cluster associated with self-reported Caucasian donors. Rather than drawing on any new phenotypic data, the later analysis identified candidate immune exposures from TCR beta sequences and the way those sequences occurred across donors. The number of typed donors differed by locus: about 620-630 for A, B, C, DRB1 and DQB1; roughly 510 for DQA1; around 610 for DPA1; and approximately 450 for DPB1. In a later analysis, previously published TCR beta repertoires from more than 500 donors were re-analyzed and high-resolution HLA genotyping was added so that TCR occurrence patterns could be studied. Roughly five DR-DQ haplotypes were handled as single units for association and clustering because linkage in the cohort was strong. The T cell repertoires of under 750 subjects were profiled by immunosequencing and related to cytomegalovirus serostatus. To decide whether each TCR beta V gene segment behaved as functional or pseudogenic, an earlier analysis of some 600 of the donors relied on high-throughput TCR beta sequencing. All discovery cohort repertoires had been generated using a single sequencing platform. The study at large found these results: Broadly in line with IMGT annotations, most TCR beta V segments showed up in productive rearrangements about 90% or about 30% of the time in an earlier analysis of some 590 of the donors. The study gave a list of 150 to 200 TCR beta chains associated with cytomegalovirus. A further reported finding was that TCR beta sequences accurately predicted the HLA-A and HLA-B alleles for most subjects in the first cohort. Correlated functional status among segregating V segments might be attributable to linkage disequilibrium, but an unknown experimental factor could not be ruled out. The classifier was reported to diagnose cytomegalovirus status with high specificity and sensitivity in both the original cohort and the validation cohort. A later analysis associated 16,951 TCR beta sequences with specific HLA alleles at a false discovery rate of 0.05. A cluster of highly shared sequence variants was judged likely to be a technical artifact of the sequencing pipeline. The 87-base-pair reads could not distinguish some IMGT-functional V segments, including TRBV6-2 and TRBV6-3, so those segments were excluded. Compared with equally common non-associated chains, HLA-associated TCR beta chains in a later analysis were more clonally expanded and had lower generation probabilities. In a later analysis, most CMV-associated TCR beta chains were found to appear HLA-restricted, with HLA associations seemingly driven largely by CMV exposure. According to the authors, the approach could potentially be generalized to other disease states and immunological phenotypes. While some public TCRs were present in many individuals, most TCR sequences turned up only very rarely across donors. Because HLA typing was missing for some donors at each locus, association tests included only the typed subset. An association between a missense DCLRE1C variant and V-gene and J-gene trimming of TCR beta chains was found in a later genetic analysis and replicated in an independent cohort. When HLA alleles, especially DR and DQ, strongly co-occurred, attributing TCR associations to individual alleles was difficult. According to a later analysis, TCR association rates differed among HLA loci, with DRB1 alleles showing the most associated TCRs and HLA-C alleles showing the fewest. A later genetic analysis reported fewer N-insertions in productive TCRs among donors in an Asian-associated ancestry cluster than the roughly 640-donor mean. The earlier analysis of approximately 560 of the donors excluded roughly 17 rarely observed V segments, including chromosome 9 orphons, because counts were too low. The presence/absence analyses assumed that sequencing depth was roughly uniform across donors, and that assumption may not be true. In vitro tests confirmed that a few of the cytomegalovirus-associated TCR beta chains recognize cytomegalovirus antigens. For the cohort, immune exposure information was limited to CMV serostatus. According to a later analysis, parvovirus B19, influenza, CMV and Epstein-Barr virus appeared linked to several top co-occurrence clusters. In this cohort, only TCR beta chains were sequenced, and detectable features were limited by the absence of alpha or paired-chain data.

In its sample, this clone was seen once. It lacks a known antigen. Base qualities are missing; no much larger clone stands one base away. The library came from the immunoSEQ multiplex PCR assay. For the multiplex PCR, a mixture combining 60 forward primers for TCR Vbeta segments and 13 reverse primers for TCR Jbeta segments was used. Amplification of the CDR3 region of rearranged TCR beta genes was performed with a multiplex PCR assay on genomic DNA. On the Illumina HiSeq System, the amplified TCR beta libraries were sequenced as 87-base-pair reads. Per the authors' processing: Across the 600 to 700 repertoires, a later analysis counted 80 million or so unique TCR beta chains, approximately 10 million of which were shared by at least two donors. Raw reads were error-corrected and collapsed into unique sequences with a nearest-neighbor algorithm that merged closely related sequences to remove PCR and sequencing errors. CDR3 sequences were aligned to IMGT reference sequences to assign V, D and J gene segments. For a sequence to be retained, a match of at least six nucleotides was required to both a V gene segment and a J gene segment. A rearrangement was called productive if the CDR3 had no stop codons and remained in frame with V and J, and every other rearrangement was called non-productive. CDR3 was defined by IMGT convention, running from the second conserved V-encoded cysteine to the conserved J-encoded phenylalanine. The earlier analysis of some 580 of the donors excluded any sequence lacking an unambiguous match to a single V gene segment. An earlier analysis of 587 of the donors called V segments functional above 56.7% productive rearrangements and segregating when the between-donor standard deviation exceeded 5%. A statistical classification framework was built to diagnose cytomegalovirus status from the catalog of TCR beta chain sequences. V and J gene assignment, in a later analysis, came from comparing TCR nucleotide sequences with IMGT/GENE-DB human TR gene sequences. The TCRdist pipeline was used in a later analysis to assign CDR3 sequences and most-parsimonious VDJ recombination scenarios. A later analysis defined each TCR beta chain by its CDR3 amino acid sequence plus V-gene family, and excluded reads lacking a unique V-gene family. To address suspected cross-contamination and a sequencing artifact, a later analysis removed approximately 600 highly shared, low-generation-probability nucleotide sequences. In a later analysis, a clonal expansion index was calculated for each public chain from normalized within-repertoire ranks of inferred template counts. In a later analysis, generation probabilities were computed using a VDJ recombination model fitted to out-of-frame rearrangements, and the results were checked against IGoR. Hypergeometric tests were used in a later analysis to score TCR-TCR, TCR-HLA and TCR-CMV co-occurrence, with a repertoire-size bias correction applied to the TCR pairs. False discovery rates were estimated in a later analysis by permuting HLA or CMV assignments 20 times. In a later analysis, co-occurring TCRs were grouped with DBSCAN, and TCRdist sequence similarity was added when clustering was performed within HLA-allele-positive subsets. Repertoires with fewer than 30,000 or more than 120,000 public chains were left out of co-occurrence clustering, as were a few repertoires with anomalous nucleotide sharing. In its TCRdb copy, this immuneACCESS table keeps in-frame sequences only and misses some clones. Where compared with another copy, unresolved V genes explain less than half of these, and the others have no known cause. For V, J and clone size, that table is used; D and trimming come from the DNA. For this sample the table gives 150,000 or so clones, of which 80% were detected only once. The ten largest account for about a tenth of the sample.

The cohort consisted of 650 to 700 healthy bone marrow donors. At the time of sampling, every cohort member was nominally healthy, though immune exposures that went unrecorded were likely present. The donor tested CMV seropositive, placing the donor among the 289 seropositive members of the cohort. Every donor gave a peripheral blood sample, and the peripheral blood mononuclear cells from that sample were used for TCR beta sequencing. Genomic DNA was extracted from the blood cell samples with the Qiagen DNeasy Blood Extraction Kit. In the germline V gene (reference sequence), CDR1 corresponds to LNHDA and CDR2 to SQIVND. CDR3 length: 14 amino acids, cysteine to phenylalanine. Solely the CDR3 DNA is kept, with 42 bases framed from the first base. V loses 5 bases of germline sequence and J loses 3 bases, and the interval between the two ends is 11 bases.

Sequenced: PBMCs. The chain is encoded by TRBV19 joined to TRBJ2-4; the D gene is perhaps TRBD2, from 6 matching bases. The receptor was derived from a man aged 18 to 30 in good health and CMV-seropositive. The nucleotides are TGTGCCAGTAGTGGCCGGGACTTCAAAAACATTCAGTACTTC. Translated, it gives CASSGRDFKNIQYF.